This T cell receptor (beta chain) was recorded in a study of T cell responses to AZD1222 COVID-19 vaccine (dated by TCRdb to the early 2020s). About the investigation overall: AZD1222 recipients with second doses at about 4 weeks or about 12 weeks were pooled, because spike-specific TCR depth and breadth did not differ between schedules. TCR sequencing was performed for fewer than 250 trial participants, of whom roughly 200 were given two doses of AZD1222 and around 25 were given two doses of MenACWY control vaccine. Enrollment into the trials was organized by age into subgroups of 18-55, 56-69 and 70-plus years, and those subgroups contained roughly 160, 29 and 62 TCR-sequenced participants, respectively.

The germline V gene gives CDR1 as LGHNA and CDR2 as YNFKEQ. The CDR3 runs 16 residues from the cysteine to the phenylalanine. Only the CDR3 DNA is retained, 48 bases long and in frame from the first base. The V end loses 1 base and the J end loses 2 bases, and a stretch of 14 bases separates them. The CDR3 regions of human TCRbeta chains were subjected to immunosequencing. The study's processing was this. Repertoire TCRs were matched against a reference library of SARS-CoV-2-specific TCRs generated with the MIRA antigen-specificity platform. Breadth was defined as the fraction of unique TCRs that were SARS-CoV-2-associated. Depth was defined as the fraction of total T cells that were SARS-CoV-2-associated. Each spike-specific TCR was assigned to its reactive spike region and to a CD4 or CD8 class using the MIRA data. Log10-transformed breadth and depth values were compared by one-way ANOVA with Sidak's multiple comparisons tests. The table was pulled from immuneACCESS by TCRdb, which kept in-frame rearrangements only. Such tables lose some clones; where checked, under half of the loss comes from unresolved V genes, and the rest has no known cause. The V and J calls and clone size come from that table; D and trimming were worked out from the DNA. Counted in this sample were fewer than 200,000 clones; over 85% of them appeared once. The ten largest clones represent less than 3% of the sample.

Taken with the paper, the label for time point translates to: baseline before first vaccination. Samples from vaccinated people were obtained from the UK trials COV001 and COV002, which included a single-blind randomized controlled phase 2/3 trial of AZD1222 (ChAdOx1 nCoV-19) in healthy adults. For TCRbeta chain sequencing, PBMC samples from trial participants were taken at day 0 and at day 28 after the second dose. Study-level results and caveats: Vaccine-associated CD4 TCRs spanned the whole spike protein, with dominant responses in regions 160-218 and 743-854. Conclusions about previously exposed vaccinees are limited because only a handful of AZD1222 recipients were SARS-CoV-2 seropositive at baseline. After two AZD1222 doses, both the breadth and the depth of spike-specific TCRs were significantly higher than at day 0 and than in MenACWY recipients. The 56-69-year group was small, and its depth increase did not reach significance, likely because of low power. Participants were mostly white British, with more females than males. The authors suggested clonal diversity may have been underestimated. No day 14 peak-response samples were available, so repertoires were characterized only after the peak T cell response. Reportedly, almost half of the unique spike-specific TCRs recognized epitopes lying outside the regions that are mutated in the B.1.351 and B.1.1.7 variants.

As to this clone: The specificity of this receptor is unknown. Base qualities are not recorded, but no much larger clone differs from it by a single base.

The sample was peripheral blood, taken on day 0 of AZD1222 vaccination. This TCR derives from an adult in good health. Recombination joined TRBV4-2 with TRBJ1-2, with the identity of the D gene unclear. The CDR3 region: CASSQVGVGLNYGYTF. The sequence in DNA is TGTGCCAGCAGCCAAGTAGGAGTCGGCCTAAACTATGGCTACACCTTC.